This T cell receptor beta chain was retrieved from a study of beta chain features in type 1 diabetes. Each donor gave one heparinised blood draw averaging roughly 100 mL. Sorting that relied on CD45RO/CCR7/CD25/CD127/CD95/CD27 yielded CD4+ naive, central memory, regulatory and stem cell-like memory cells. The investigators reverse transcribed all of the isolated RNA, so they sequenced expressed TCRB transcripts. The method was immunoSEQ multiplex PCR; TCRdb's version includes in-frame clones alone and lacks a portion of them. Altogether 620,000 or so clones are present, roughly a sixth being singletons, with the ten largest covering about 0.087%. Sequencing used naive CD4+ T cells from blood. The source is a young man in good health.

The CDR3 sequence: CASKRQNSNQPQHF. CDR3 bases: TGTGCCAGCAAAAGACAGAATAGCAATCAGCCCCAGCATTTT. The V call is TRBV27, the J call TRBJ1-5, with D possibly TRBD1 on 5 matching bases. The CDR3 has 14 residues. Germline V CDR1 and CDR2: MNHEY, SMNVEV (reference sequence). V was shortened by 7 bases and J by 0 bases, with 10 bases between the two germline ends.